The source of this T cell receptor beta chain is a study of T cells in Graves' hyperthyroidism and ophthalmopathy. For the study at large: Peripheral blood was taken when the disease was first diagnosed, before any treatment began.

This clonotype was recorded at least ten times. Its specificity is unknown. Whole-study results and caveats: Most thyroid clonotypes expanded above 0.001 appeared in blood too.

This CDR3 region has 12 residues. The V gene lost 6 bases and the J gene lost 3 bases, with 8 bases spanning the gap. Germline V lookup: CDR1 KGHDR, CDR2 SFDVKD. TCR beta CDR3 regions were amplified from RNA transcripts. The primer set for the first-round RT-PCR of the TCR CDR3 was HTBI. TCRdb processed the multiplex PCR reads anew with MiXCR; each CDR3 protein has one entry. The sample has 400,000 to 500,000 distinct CDR3 sequences, under 15% seen once. This TCR was sampled from a woman under 30 with Graves' hyperthyroidism. Material: blood. The chain joins TRBV24-1 to TRBJ2-7; D not certain. The CDR3 protein is CATSSSGYEQYF. In DNA, the CDR3 is TGTGCCACCAGTAGTTCAGGCTACGAGCAGTACTTC.